This T cell receptor beta chain is drawn from a study of blood T cells in healthy people across ages. Findings of the study overall: When set beside aged donors, long-lived donors presented more naive CD4+ cells and higher diversity. Reliance upon unsorted PBMCs precluded definitive naive versus antigen-experienced comparison. Not knowing donor CMV status may have confounded expanded clonotype changes.

Sample-barcoded 5' priming and a J-beta primer mix drove a second PCR of 7 to 11 cycles. TCRdb reprocessed the 5' RACE reads with MiXCR, giving one entry per CDR3 protein. The sample records 890,000 or so distinct CDR3 sequences, 60% to 80% being singletons. Germline V gene lookup returns CDR1 ENHRY and CDR2 SYGVKD. This CDR3 is 16 amino acids long. Concerning this clonotype: Its specificity is not known.

The receptor was derived from a man younger than 45 in good health. The V gene is TRBV10-3, the J gene TRBJ2-5, with D possibly matching TRBD2 (5 bases). The J call could be wrong; TRBJ2-7 is a better fit for the DNA end. Sequencing was done on a sample of blood. The CDR3 loop reads CAISETLEAVALEQYF. CDR3 bases: TGTGCCATCAGTGAGACCCTTGAAGCGGTAGCACTCGAGCAGTACTTC.